This TCR beta chain was identified in a study of pediatric ulcerative colitis. Germline V gene lookup returns CDR1 ENHRY and CDR2 SYGVKD. V was pared by 3 bases and J by 3 bases, with 9 bases of the junction left unmatched. The CDR3 is 17 residues long. Measured with immunoSEQ multiplex PCR; TCRdb has only the in-frame clones, and not every one. The data hold 30,000 to 35,000 clones, with roughly 81% observed a single time. The rectum was sampled with one to two pinch biopsies at colonoscopy. The clonotype comes from a boy younger than 18 with mild ulcerative colitis. The chain joins TRBV10-3 to TRBJ2-5; 11 nucleotides agree with TRBD2. Input material: gut tissue. This CDR3 is CAISDRLAGGHKETQYF. As DNA, the CDR3 is TGTGCCATCAGTGATAGGCTAGCGGGGGGCCATAAAGAGACCCAGTACTTC.